Sequencing of this TCR beta chain was carried out in a study of blood T cell repertoires in COVID-19. The wider study: Nucleic acid was either cDNA or gDNA, and it came from T cells, B-cell-depleted T cells, or PBMCs.

CDR3 length equals 14 residues. Germline V gene sequence: CDR1 SQVTM, CDR2 ANQGSEA. V lost 7 bases to trimming and J lost 2 bases, with 14 bases between them. As originally analysed: Counts of nucleated cells, estimated from reference gene primer amplification, were obtained. Only in-frame clones appear in the TCRdb table, and some are missing; sequencing was by immunoSEQ multiplex PCR. V and J calls and clone size follow that table, whereas D and trimming were derived from the DNA. Seen here are a few hundred thousand clones, less than 85% observed once, and the top ten hold 3.5% to 4%. The TCR originated in a woman in her late teens or twenties with acute or convalescent COVID-19. The gene calls are TRBV29-1 and TRBJ1-4; D may be TRBD1 (6 bases). Sequences were obtained from peripheral blood. The CDR3 loop reads CSGLTGKTNEKLFF. Written as DNA, the CDR3 is TGCAGCGGGCTAACAGGGAAGACTAATGAAAAACTGTTTTTT.